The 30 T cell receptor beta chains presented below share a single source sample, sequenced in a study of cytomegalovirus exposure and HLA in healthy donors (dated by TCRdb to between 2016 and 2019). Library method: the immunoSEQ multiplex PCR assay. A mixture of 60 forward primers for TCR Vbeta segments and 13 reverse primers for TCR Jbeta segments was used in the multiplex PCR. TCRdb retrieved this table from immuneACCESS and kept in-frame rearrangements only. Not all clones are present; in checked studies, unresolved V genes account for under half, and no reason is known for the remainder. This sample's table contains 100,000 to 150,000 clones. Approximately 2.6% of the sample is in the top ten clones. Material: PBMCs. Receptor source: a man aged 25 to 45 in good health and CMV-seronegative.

In DNA, the CDR3 is TGCGCCAGCAGCCAAGATAGGCAGGGCGGCGAGCAGTACTTC. Its protein is CASSQDRQGGEQYF. This chain joins TRBV4-3 and TRBJ2-7, with D maybe TRBD1 (5 bases). The V end was cut by 0 bases, the J end by 6 bases, with 12 bases between. CDR1 and CDR2 (germline): LGHNA, YSLEER. This CDR3 region has 14 residues.

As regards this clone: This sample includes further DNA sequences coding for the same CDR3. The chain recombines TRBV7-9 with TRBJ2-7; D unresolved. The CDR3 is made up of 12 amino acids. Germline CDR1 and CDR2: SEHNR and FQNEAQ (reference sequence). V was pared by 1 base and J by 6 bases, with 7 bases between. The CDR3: CASSLESGEQYF. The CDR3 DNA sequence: TGTGCCAGCAGCTTAGAGTCGGGCGAGCAGTACTTC.

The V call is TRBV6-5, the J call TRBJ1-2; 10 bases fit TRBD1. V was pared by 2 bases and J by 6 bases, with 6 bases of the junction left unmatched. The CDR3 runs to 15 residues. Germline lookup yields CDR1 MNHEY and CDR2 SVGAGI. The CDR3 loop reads CASSYGTGAPDGYTF. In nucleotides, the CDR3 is TGTGCCAGCAGTTACGGGACAGGGGCCCCGGATGGCTACACCTTC.

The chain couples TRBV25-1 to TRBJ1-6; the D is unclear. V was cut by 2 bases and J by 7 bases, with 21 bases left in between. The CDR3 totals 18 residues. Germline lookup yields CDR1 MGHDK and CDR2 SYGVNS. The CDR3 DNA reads TGTGCCAGCAGTGAACCCGTACCGACACAATCCCCCAATTCACCCCTCCACTTT. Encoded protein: CASSEPVPTQSPNSPLHF.

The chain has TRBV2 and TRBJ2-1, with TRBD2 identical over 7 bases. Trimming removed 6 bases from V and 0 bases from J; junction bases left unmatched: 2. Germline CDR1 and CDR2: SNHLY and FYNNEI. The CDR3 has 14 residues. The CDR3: CASRGGSSYNEQFF. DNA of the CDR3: TGTGCCAGCAGGGGCGGGAGCTCCTACAATGAGCAGTTCTTC.

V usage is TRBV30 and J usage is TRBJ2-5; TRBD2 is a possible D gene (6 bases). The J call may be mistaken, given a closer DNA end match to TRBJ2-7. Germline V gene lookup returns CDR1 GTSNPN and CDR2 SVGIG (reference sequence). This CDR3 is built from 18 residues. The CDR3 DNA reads TGTGCCTGGGCTCCCTGGGGAGGACTCTCCTTGCCGCCCTACGAGCAGTACTTC. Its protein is CAWAPWGGLSLPPYEQYF.

Here the CDR3 DNA reads TGTGCCAGCAGTCCAACTCCGGGACAGGGGACCGAGCAGTACTTC. Translation: CASSPTPGQGTEQYF. The chain combines TRBV6-1 with TRBJ2-7; TRBD1 agrees at 10 bases. The CDR3 spans 15 residues. Per germline, CDR1 MNHNS and CDR2 SASEGT. Unmatched junction bases numbered 10, after V lost 5 bases and J lost 6 bases.

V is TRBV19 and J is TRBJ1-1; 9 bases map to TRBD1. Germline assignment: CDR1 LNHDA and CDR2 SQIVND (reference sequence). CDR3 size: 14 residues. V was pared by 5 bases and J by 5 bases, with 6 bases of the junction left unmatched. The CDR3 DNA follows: TGTGCCAGTAGTCTGGGACAGGGTCAGACTGAAGCTTTCTTT. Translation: CASSLGQGQTEAFF.

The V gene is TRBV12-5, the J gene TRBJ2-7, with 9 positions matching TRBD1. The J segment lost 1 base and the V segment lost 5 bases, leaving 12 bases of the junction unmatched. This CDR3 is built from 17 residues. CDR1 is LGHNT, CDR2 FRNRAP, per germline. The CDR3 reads CASGRYLPGTGSYEQYF. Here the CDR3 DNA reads TGTGCTAGTGGTCGGTACCTCCCCGGGACAGGGTCCTACGAGCAGTACTTC. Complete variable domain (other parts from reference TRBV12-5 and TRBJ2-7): DARVTQTPRHKVTEMGQEVTMRCQPILGHNTVFWYRQTMMQGLELLAYFRNRAPLDDSGMPKDRFSAEMPDATLATLKIQPSEPRDSAVYFCASGRYLPGTGSYEQYFGPGTRLTVT.

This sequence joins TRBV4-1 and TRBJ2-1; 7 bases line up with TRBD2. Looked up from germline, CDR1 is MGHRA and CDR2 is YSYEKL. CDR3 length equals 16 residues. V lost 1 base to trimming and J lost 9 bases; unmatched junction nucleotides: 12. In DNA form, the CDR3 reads TGCGCCAGCAGCCAAGGGGAGGGACTTGGGTCGGCTGAGCAGTTCTTC. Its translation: CASSQGEGLGSAEQFF.

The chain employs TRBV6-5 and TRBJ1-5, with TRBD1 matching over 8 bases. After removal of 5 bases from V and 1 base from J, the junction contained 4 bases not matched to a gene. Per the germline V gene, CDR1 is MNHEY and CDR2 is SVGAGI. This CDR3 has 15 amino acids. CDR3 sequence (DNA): TGTGCCAGCAGTGTACGACAGGGGAGCAATCAGCCCCAGCATTTT. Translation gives CASSVRQGSNQPQHF.

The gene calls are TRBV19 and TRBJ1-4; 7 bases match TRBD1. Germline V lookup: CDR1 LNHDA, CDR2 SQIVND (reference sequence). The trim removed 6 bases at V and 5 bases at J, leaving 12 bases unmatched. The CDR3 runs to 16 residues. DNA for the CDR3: TGTGCCAGTAGGCCCCAGACAGGGTTCGTCAATGAAAAACTGTTTTTT. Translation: CASRPQTGFVNEKLFF.

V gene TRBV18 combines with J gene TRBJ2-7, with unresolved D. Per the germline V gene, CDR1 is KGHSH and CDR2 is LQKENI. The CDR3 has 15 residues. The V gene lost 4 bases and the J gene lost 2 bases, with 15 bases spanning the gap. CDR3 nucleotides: TGTGCCAGCTCACTCCTGGTAGAGGAAACCTACGAGCAGTACTTC. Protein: CASSLLVEETYEQYF.

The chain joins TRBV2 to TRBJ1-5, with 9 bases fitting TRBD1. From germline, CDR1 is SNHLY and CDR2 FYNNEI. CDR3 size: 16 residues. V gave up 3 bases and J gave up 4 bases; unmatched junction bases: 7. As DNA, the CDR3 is TGTGCCAGCAGTGAGCCCGGGACAGGGTGGAATCAGCCCCAGCATTTT. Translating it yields CASSEPGTGWNQPQHF.

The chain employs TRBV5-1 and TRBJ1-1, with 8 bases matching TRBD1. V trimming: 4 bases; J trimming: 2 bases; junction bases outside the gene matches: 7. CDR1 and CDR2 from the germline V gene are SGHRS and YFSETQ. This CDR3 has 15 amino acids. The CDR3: CASSTRTGSNTEAFF. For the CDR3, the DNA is TGCGCCAGCAGCACCCGGACAGGGAGTAACACTGAAGCTTTCTTT.

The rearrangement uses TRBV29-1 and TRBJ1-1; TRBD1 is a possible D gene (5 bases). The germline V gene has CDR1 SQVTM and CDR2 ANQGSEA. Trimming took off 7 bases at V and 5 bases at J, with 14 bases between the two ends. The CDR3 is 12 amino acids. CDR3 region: CSALMGGTEAFF. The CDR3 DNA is TGCAGCGCCCTTATGGGGGGGACTGAAGCTTTCTTT. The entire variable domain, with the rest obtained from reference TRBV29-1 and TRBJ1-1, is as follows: SAVISQKPSRDICQRGTSLTIQCQVDSQVTMMFWYRQQPGQSLTLIATANQGSEATYESGFVIDKFPISRPNLTFSTLTVSNMSPEDSSIYLCSALMGGTEAFFGQGTRLTVV.

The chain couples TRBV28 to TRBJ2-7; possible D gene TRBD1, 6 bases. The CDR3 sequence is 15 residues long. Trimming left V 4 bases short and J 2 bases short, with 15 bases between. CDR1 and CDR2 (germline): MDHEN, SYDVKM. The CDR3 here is CASSYKTGYPYEQYF. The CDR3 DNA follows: TGTGCCAGCAGTTATAAGACAGGATATCCCTACGAGCAGTACTTC.

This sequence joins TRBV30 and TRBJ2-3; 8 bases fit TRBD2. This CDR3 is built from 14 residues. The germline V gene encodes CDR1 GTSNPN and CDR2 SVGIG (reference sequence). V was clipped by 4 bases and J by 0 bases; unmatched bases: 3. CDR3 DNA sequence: TGTGCCTGGAAAGCGGGAGTTAGCACAGATACGCAGTATTTT. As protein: CAWKAGVSTDTQYF.

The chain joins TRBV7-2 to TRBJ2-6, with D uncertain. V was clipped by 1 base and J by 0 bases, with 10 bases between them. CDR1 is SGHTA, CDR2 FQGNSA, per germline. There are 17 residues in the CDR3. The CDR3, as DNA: TGTGCCAGCAGCTTAGTTGGCACCTTCTCTGGGGCCAACGTCCTGACTTTC. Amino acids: CASSLVGTFSGANVLTF.

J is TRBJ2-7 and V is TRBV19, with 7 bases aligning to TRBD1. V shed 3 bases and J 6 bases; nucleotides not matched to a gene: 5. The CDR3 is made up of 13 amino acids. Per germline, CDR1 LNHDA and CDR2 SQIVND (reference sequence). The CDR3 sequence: CASSIVTGSEQYF. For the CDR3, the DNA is TGTGCCAGTAGTATCGTGACAGGGAGCGAGCAGTACTTC.

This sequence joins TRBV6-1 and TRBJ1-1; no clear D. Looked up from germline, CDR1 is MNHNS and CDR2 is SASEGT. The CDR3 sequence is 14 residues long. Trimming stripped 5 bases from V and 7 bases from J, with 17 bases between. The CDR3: CASSPRDLASEAFF. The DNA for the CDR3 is TGTGCCAGCAGTCCCCGGGATTTAGCAAGTGAAGCTTTCTTT.

The chain's CDR3 is CATSTEREGPTSQFF. CDR3 nucleotide sequence: TGTGCCACCAGCACTGAACGGGAGGGCCCCACATCGCAGTTCTTC. The chain links TRBV15 to TRBJ2-1, with TRBD2 matching 8 bases. CDR1 LNHNV and CDR2 YYDKDF come from the germline V gene (reference sequence). Trimming took 4 bases from V and 12 from J; bases not matched to a gene: 14. This CDR3 is built from 15 residues.

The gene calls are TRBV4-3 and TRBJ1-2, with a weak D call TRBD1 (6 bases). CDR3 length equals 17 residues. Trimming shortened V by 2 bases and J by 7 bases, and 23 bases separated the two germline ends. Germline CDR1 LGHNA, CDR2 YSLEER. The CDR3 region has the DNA TGCGCCAGCAGCCAACTCTCGGACAGATTAGGGCAAGGTGGCTACACCTTC. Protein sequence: CASSQLSDRLGQGGYTF.

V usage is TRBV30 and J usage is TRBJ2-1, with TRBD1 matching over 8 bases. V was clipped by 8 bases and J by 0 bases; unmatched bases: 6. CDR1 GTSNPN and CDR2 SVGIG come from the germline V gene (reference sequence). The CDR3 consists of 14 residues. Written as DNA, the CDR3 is TGTGCCAGACAGGGGCCCAGCTCCTACAATGAGCAGTTCTTC. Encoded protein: CARQGPSSYNEQFF.

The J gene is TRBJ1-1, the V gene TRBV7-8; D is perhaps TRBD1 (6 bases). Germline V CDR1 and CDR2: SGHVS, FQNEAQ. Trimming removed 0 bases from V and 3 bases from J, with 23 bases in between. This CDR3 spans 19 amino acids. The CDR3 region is CASSLARGAGARGDTEAFF. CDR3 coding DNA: TGTGCCAGCAGCTTAGCACGGGGGGCGGGAGCACGAGGAGACACTGAAGCTTTCTTT.

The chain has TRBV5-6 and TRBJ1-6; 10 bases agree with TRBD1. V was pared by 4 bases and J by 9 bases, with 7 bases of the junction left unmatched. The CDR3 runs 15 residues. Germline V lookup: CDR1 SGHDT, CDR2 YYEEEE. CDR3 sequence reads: CASSSGTGASSPLHF. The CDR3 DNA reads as TGTGCCAGCAGCAGTGGGACAGGGGCTAGTTCACCCCTCCACTTT.

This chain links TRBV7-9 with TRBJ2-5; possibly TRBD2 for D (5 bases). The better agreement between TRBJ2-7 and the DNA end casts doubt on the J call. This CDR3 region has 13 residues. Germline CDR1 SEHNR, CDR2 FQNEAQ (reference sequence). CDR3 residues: CASSLLEGYEQYF. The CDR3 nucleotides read TGTGCCAGCAGCTTATTAGAGGGCTACGAGCAGTACTTC.

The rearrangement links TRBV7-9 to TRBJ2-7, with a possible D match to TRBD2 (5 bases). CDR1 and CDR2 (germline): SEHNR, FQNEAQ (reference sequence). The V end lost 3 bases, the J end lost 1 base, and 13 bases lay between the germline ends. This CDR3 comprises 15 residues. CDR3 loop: CASSFEGGRSYEQYF. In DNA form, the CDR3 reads TGTGCCAGCAGCTTCGAGGGTGGAAGGTCCTACGAGCAGTACTTC. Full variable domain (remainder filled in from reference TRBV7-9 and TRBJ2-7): DTGVSQNPRHKITKRGQNVTFRCDPISEHNRLYWYRQTLGQGPEFLTYFQNEAQLEKSRLLSDRFSAERPKGSFSTLEIQRTEQGDSAMYLCASSFEGGRSYEQYFGPGTRLTVT.

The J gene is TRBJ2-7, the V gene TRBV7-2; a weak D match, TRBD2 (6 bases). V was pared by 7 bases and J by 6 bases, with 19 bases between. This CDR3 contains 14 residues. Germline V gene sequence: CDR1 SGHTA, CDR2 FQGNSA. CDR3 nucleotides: TGTGCCAGCACTCCAATCGGGCTAGCGCTCGAGCAGTACTTC. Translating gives CASTPIGLALEQYF.

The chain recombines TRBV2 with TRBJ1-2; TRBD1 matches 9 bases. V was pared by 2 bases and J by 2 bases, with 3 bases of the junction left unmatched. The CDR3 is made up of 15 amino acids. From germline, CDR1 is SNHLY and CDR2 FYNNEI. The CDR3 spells CASSETGQGNYGYTF. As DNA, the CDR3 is TGTGCCAGCAGTGAAACCGGACAGGGGAACTATGGCTACACCTTC. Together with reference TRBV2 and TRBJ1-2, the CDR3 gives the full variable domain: EPEVTQTPSHQVTQMGQEVILRCVPISNHLYFYWYRQILGQKVEFLVSFYNNEISEKSEIFDDQFSVERPDGSNFTLKIRSTKLEDSAMYFCASSETGQGNYGYTFGSGTRLTVV.